This TCR beta chain was documented in a study of blood T cell repertoires in COVID-19. About the research overall: The study drew acute and convalescent COVID-19 samples from the United States, Italy and Spain.

Under the authors' procedure: For nucleated cells, counts were estimated from reference gene primer amplification. Using immunoSEQ multiplex PCR, the repertoire was profiled, and TCRdb retains in-frame clones only, with some absent. That table supplies the V and J calls and clone size; D and trimming were determined from the DNA. This table holds more than 80,000 clones, roughly 80% found once. This clone was detected only once. Input material: peripheral blood. The source of this sequence is a human donor in a cohort sampled during active COVID-19.

The CDR3 region has the DNA TGTGCCAGCAGCTTGTGGGCTAGCGGGAAAGGAACCTCCTACAATGAGCAGTTCTTC. It specifies CASSLWASGKGTSYNEQFF. The chain carries TRBV5-4 and TRBJ2-1; 9 bases match TRBD2. The CDR3 consists of 19 residues. V lost 1 base to trimming and J lost 0 bases; unmatched junction nucleotides: 11. The germline gives CDR1 SGHNT, CDR2 YYREEE (reference sequence).